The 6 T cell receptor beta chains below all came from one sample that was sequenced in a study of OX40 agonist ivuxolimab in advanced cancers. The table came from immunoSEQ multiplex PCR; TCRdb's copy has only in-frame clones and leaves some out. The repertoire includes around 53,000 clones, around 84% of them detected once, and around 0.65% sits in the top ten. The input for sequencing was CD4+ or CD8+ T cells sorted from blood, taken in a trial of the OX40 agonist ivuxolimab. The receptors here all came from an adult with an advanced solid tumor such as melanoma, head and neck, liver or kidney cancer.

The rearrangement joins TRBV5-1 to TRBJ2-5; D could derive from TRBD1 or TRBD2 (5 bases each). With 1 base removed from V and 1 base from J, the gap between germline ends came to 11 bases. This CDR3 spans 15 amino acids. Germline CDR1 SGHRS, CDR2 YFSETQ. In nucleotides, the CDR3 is TGCGCCAGCAGCTTGAATTCAGGGACCCAAGAGACCCAGTACTTC. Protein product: CASSLNSGTQETQYF.

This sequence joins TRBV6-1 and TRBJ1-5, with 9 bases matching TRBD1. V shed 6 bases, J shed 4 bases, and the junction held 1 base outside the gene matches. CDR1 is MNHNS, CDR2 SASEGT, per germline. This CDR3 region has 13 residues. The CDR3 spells CASRGQGNQPQHF. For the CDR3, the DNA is TGTGCCAGCAGGGGACAGGGTAATCAGCCCCAGCATTTT.

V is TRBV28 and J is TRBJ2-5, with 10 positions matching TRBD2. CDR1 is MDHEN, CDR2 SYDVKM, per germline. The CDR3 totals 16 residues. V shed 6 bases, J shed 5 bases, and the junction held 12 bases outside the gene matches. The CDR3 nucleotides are TGTGCCAGCAGCCCCCCGCTAGCGGGAGTATTCGAGACCCAGTACTTC. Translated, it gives CASSPPLAGVFETQYF.

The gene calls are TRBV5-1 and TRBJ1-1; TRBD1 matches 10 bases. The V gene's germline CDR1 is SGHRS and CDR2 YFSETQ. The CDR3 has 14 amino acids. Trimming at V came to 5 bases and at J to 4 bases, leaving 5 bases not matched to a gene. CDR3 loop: CASRTGGGGTEAFF. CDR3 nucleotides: TGCGCCAGCAGGACAGGGGGCGGTGGCACTGAAGCTTTCTTT.

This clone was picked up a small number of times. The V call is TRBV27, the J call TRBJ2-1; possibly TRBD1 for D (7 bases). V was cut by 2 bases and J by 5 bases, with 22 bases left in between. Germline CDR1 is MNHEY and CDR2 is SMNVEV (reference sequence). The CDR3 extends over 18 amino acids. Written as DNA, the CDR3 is TGTGCCAGCAGTTTAAGGGGGCTAGCGCCCGCTCGGCACAATGAGCAGTTCTTC. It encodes CASSLRGLAPARHNEQFF.

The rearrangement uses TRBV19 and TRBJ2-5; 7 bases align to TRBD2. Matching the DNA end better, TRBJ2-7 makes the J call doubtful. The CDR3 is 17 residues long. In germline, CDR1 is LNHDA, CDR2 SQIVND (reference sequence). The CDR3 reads CASNKKRGRGLRYEQYF. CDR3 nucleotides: TGTGCCAGTAATAAAAAACGGGGGAGGGGATTACGATACGAGCAGTACTTC.